Shown below are 31 T cell receptor beta chains from a single sample sequenced in a study of T cell repertoires in cytomegalovirus infection. TCRdb re-called the reads with MiXCR, one entry per CDR3 protein. The data hold 450,000 to 550,000 distinct CDR3 sequences, with more than 15% observed a single time. Sequenced sample: CD8+ T cells from PBMCs. Every receptor here comes from a human donor in good health (CMV status not recorded). Some clones in this sample may be carry-over from other donors' samples.

This clonotype was recorded a few times. The V gene is TRBV29-1, the J gene TRBJ2-3; the match to TRBD2 covers 8 bases. With V trimmed by 6 bases and J by 3 bases, 14 bases remained unmatched. The CDR3 runs to 16 residues. Germline V CDR1 and CDR2: SQVTM, ANQGSEA. The CDR3 DNA reads TGCAGCGTCCCAGAGACCAGCGGGAGTGTGACAGATACGCAGTATTTT. As protein: CSVPETSGSVTDTQYF.

This clonotype appeared a few times. A much more abundant neighbour one base away suggests this may be a read error. This chain joins TRBV12-3 or TRBV12-4 and TRBJ1-4, with 9 bases identical to TRBD1. The V and J ends lost 6 bases and 4 bases, in that order; junction bases with no gene match: 9. This CDR3 comprises 16 residues. The CDR3 reads CASRPEGTGFNEKLFF. Written as DNA, the CDR3 is TGTGCCAGCAGACCTGAGGGGACAGGGTTTAATGAAAAACTGTTTTTT.

The gene calls are TRBV6-4 and TRBJ1-1; D is unclear. The CDR3 sequence is 10 residues long. Trimming took off 10 bases at V and 6 bases at J, with 9 bases between the two ends. The germline V gene has CDR1 MRHNA and CDR2 SNTAGT. The CDR3 protein is CATIAPEAFF. The CDR3 nucleotides read TGTGCCACCATCGCTCCTGAAGCTTTCTTT.

This clonotype has at least ten counts. J is TRBJ1-1 and V is TRBV28; 8 nucleotides align to TRBD1. Germline V gene sequence: CDR1 MDHEN, CDR2 SYDVKM. The CDR3 covers 16 residues. Germline trimming cut 7 bases from V and 3 bases from J; bases unmatched to any gene: 13. The CDR3 DNA is TGTGCCAGCATTTCACCACAGGGGGTGAGGGACACTGAAGCTTTCTTT. Protein sequence: CASISPQGVRDTEAFF.

This clonotype was seen repeatedly, ten times or more. The chain recombines TRBV7-6 with TRBJ2-7; possibly TRBD1 for D (5 bases). The CDR3 has 15 amino acids. The V end lost 4 bases, the J end lost 3 bases, and 16 bases lay between the germline ends. Germline CDR1 and CDR2: SGHVS and FNYEAQ. In DNA form, the CDR3 reads TGTGCCAGCAGCTCCAGGGCAGGATCAAACTACGAGCAGTACTTC. Its translation is CASSSRAGSNYEQYF.

This clonotype was found many times. The rearrangement joins TRBV28 to TRBJ2-1, with 7 positions matching TRBD2. J was trimmed by 9 bases and V by 7 bases; bases with no gene match: 12. Germline V gene sequence: CDR1 MDHEN, CDR2 SYDVKM. This CDR3 region has 14 residues. CDR3 coding DNA: TGTGCCAGCATTCCGGGGGGACGAGACACTGAGCAGTTCTTC. This translates into CASIPGGRDTEQFF.

The chain carries TRBV28 and TRBJ2-7; D tentatively fits TRBD1 or TRBD2 (5 bases each). CDR3 length: 14 residues. Germline V gives CDR1 MDHEN, CDR2 SYDVKM. Trimming removed 3 bases at V and 5 bases at J, with 14 bases between. The CDR3 sequence is CASSFWGTTNEQYF. CDR3 in DNA: TGTGCCAGCAGTTTTTGGGGGACCACAAACGAGCAGTACTTC.

V usage is TRBV6-5 and J usage is TRBJ1-1; tentative D call: TRBD1 (5 bases). The CDR3 is 15 amino acids. The germline V gene has CDR1 MNHEY and CDR2 SVGAGI. V lost 5 bases, J lost 0 bases, and 13 bases lay in between. The CDR3 region has the DNA TGTGCCAGCAGTCCGGAGGGACTGATGAACACTGAAGCTTTCTTT. Protein sequence: CASSPEGLMNTEAFF.

This clonotype was observed at least ten times. V is TRBV27 and J is TRBJ2-3; 7 nucleotides agree with TRBD2. The CDR3 runs to 15 residues. Germline CDR1 is MNHEY and CDR2 is SMNVEV (reference sequence). Trimming removed 2 bases from V and 5 bases from J; junction bases left unmatched: 7. The CDR3 protein is CASSLGDYSQDTQYF. CDR3 nucleotides: TGTGCCAGCAGTTTAGGGGACTACTCTCAAGATACGCAGTATTTT.

CDR3 residues: CASSPRSRNQPQHF. The CDR3 DNA follows: TGTGCCAGCAGCCCGAGGTCTAGAAATCAGCCCCAGCATTTT. J is TRBJ1-5 and V is TRBV7-8; no firm D call. The V end was cut by 5 bases, the J end by 4 bases, with 12 bases between. This CDR3 contains 14 residues. Germline loops: CDR1 SGHVS, CDR2 FQNEAQ. Based on the CDR3 plus reference TRBV7-8 and TRBJ1-5, the full variable domain is GAGVSQSPRYKVAKRGQDVALRCDPISGHVSLFWYQQALGQGPEFLTYFQNEAQLDKSGLPSDRFFAERPEGSVSTLKIQRTQQEDSAVYLCASSPRSRNQPQHFGDGTRLSIL.

This clonotype was found many times. This chain uses TRBV20-1 with TRBJ2-1; 10 bases line up with TRBD2. Germline V gene data show CDR1 as DFQATT and CDR2 as SNEGSKA (reference sequence). The trim removed 7 bases at V and 5 bases at J, leaving 8 bases unmatched. CDR3 length equals 14 residues. The CDR3 DNA is TGCAGTGTCGACCGACTAGCGGGTGACAATGAGCAGTTCTTC. This encodes CSVDRLAGDNEQFF.

This clonotype occurred a few times. The V gene is TRBV7-9, the J gene TRBJ2-4; TRBD1 matches at 9 bases. V gave up 2 bases and J gave up 5 bases; unmatched junction bases: 1. CDR3 length: 14 residues. Germline values: CDR1 SEHNR, CDR2 FQNEAQ (reference sequence). CDR3 in amino acids: CASSLWDRENIQYF. The CDR3 DNA reads TGTGCCAGCAGCTTATGGGACAGGGAAAACATTCAGTACTTC.

V usage is TRBV12-3 or TRBV12-4 and J usage is TRBJ2-3; D may match TRBD1 or TRBD2 (5 bases each). Trimming shortened V by 8 bases and J by 0 bases, and 12 bases separated the two germline ends. This CDR3 has 14 residues. In DNA form, the CDR3 reads TGTGCCAGCCTCTCTAGGGACAGCACAGATACGCAGTATTTT. Translating gives CASLSRDSTDTQYF.

The chain carries TRBV5-6 and TRBJ2-7; D might be TRBD1 (5 bases). CDR1 SGHDT and CDR2 YYEEEE come from the germline V gene. Trimming took off 3 bases at V and 6 bases at J, with 10 bases between the two ends. The CDR3 extends over 12 amino acids. DNA of the CDR3: TGTGCCAGCAGCTCGTGGGGCTCCGAGCAGTACTTC. Encoded protein: CASSSWGSEQYF. The variable domain in full, with the rest retrieved from reference TRBV5-6 and TRBJ2-7, is DAGVTQSPTHLIKTRGQQVTLRCSPKSGHDTVSWYQQALGQGPQFIFQYYEEEERQRGNFPDRFSGHQFPNYSSELNVNALLLGDSALYLCASSSWGSEQYFGPGTRLTVT.

This clonotype appeared a few times. V and J are TRBV2 and TRBJ1-2; D is unclear. Trimming cost V 9 bases and J 3 bases, with 8 bases left between them. Germline V CDR1 and CDR2: SNHLY, FYNNEI. The CDR3 is 11 residues long. The CDR3 protein is CARTEYYGYTF. CDR3 in DNA: TGTGCCAGAACAGAGTACTATGGCTACACCTTC.

This clonotype was seen at least ten times. The chain recombines TRBV19 with TRBJ2-3, with D tentatively TRBD2 (6 bases). This CDR3 region has 15 residues. Per the germline V gene, CDR1 is LNHDA and CDR2 is SQIVND (reference sequence). V was pared by 7 bases and J by 0 bases, with 14 bases between. In DNA form, the CDR3 reads TGTGCCAGTAAGGCGACTAGAAGAAGCACAGATACGCAGTATTTT. Its protein is CASKATRRSTDTQYF.

CDR3 DNA sequence: TGCGCCAGCAGCTTGACTGGCAGGGGGCATGGCTACACCTTC. Translated: CASSLTGRGHGYTF. This sequence joins TRBV5-1 and TRBJ1-2, with 8 nucleotides matching TRBD1. The germline V gene encodes CDR1 SGHRS and CDR2 YFSETQ. The J segment lost 6 bases and the V segment lost 1 base, leaving 5 bases of the junction unmatched. This CDR3 region has 14 residues.

In this sample, this clonotype turned up many times. The chain uses TRBV7-8 and TRBJ1-5, with 8 bases identical to TRBD1. The ends lost 1 base at V and 5 bases at J; junction bases unmatched: 7. This CDR3 is 16 amino acids long. CDR1 SGHVS and CDR2 FQNEAQ come from the germline V gene. The CDR3 reads CASSLEVRTGHQPQHF. CDR3 in DNA: TGTGCCAGCAGCTTAGAGGTCCGGACAGGGCATCAGCCCCAGCATTTT. The complete variable domain, with remaining parts taken from reference TRBV7-8 and TRBJ1-5, reads GAGVSQSPRYKVAKRGQDVALRCDPISGHVSLFWYQQALGQGPEFLTYFQNEAQLDKSGLPSDRFFAERPEGSVSTLKIQRTQQEDSAVYLCASSLEVRTGHQPQHFGDGTRLSIL.

This chain connects TRBV20-1 to TRBJ2-7, with 11 positions matching TRBD2. Germline loops: CDR1 DFQATT, CDR2 SNEGSKA (reference sequence). The CDR3 covers 16 residues. The ends lost 5 bases at V and 3 bases at J; junction bases unmatched: 12. The CDR3 is CSAPSTSGGRNYEQYF. The CDR3, as DNA: TGCAGTGCTCCCTCCACTAGCGGGGGTCGTAACTACGAGCAGTACTTC.

This clonotype was picked up many times. J is TRBJ2-7 and V is TRBV7-9; 14 bases map to TRBD2. J gave up 3 bases and V 11 bases, and 9 bases lay outside the gene matches. Per germline, CDR1 SEHNR and CDR2 FQNEAQ (reference sequence). This CDR3 is 15 amino acids long. CDR3 DNA: TGTGCCGGGGGGACTAGCGGGAGCGCCGACTACGAGCAGTACTTC. Amino acids: CAGGTSGSADYEQYF.

This clonotype was counted between two and nine times. The chain is built from TRBV4-2 and TRBJ2-7, with 8 bases matching TRBD1. The ends lost 0 bases at V and 4 bases at J; junction bases unmatched: 8. The CDR3 sequence is 16 residues long. The germline gives CDR1 LGHNA, CDR2 YNFKEQ. The CDR3 DNA reads TGTGCCAGCAGCCAAGATTTGGGGACAGGTCAGTACGAGCAGTACTTC. Amino acid sequence: CASSQDLGTGQYEQYF.

The chain carries TRBV29-1 and TRBJ1-2, with D possibly TRBD1 on 5 matching bases. The length of the CDR3 is 14 residues. V lost 7 bases to trimming and J lost 3 bases, with 18 bases between them. Per the germline V gene, CDR1 is SQVTM and CDR2 is ANQGSEA. The CDR3 bases are TGCAGCGCCGGCGTTGGGGGGAAGGACTATGGCTACACCTTC. This translates into CSAGVGGKDYGYTF.

This clonotype was seen more than once but under ten times. CDR3 nucleotides: TGCAGCGTTGTGGGACAGTCCTATGGCTACACCTTC. Protein product: CSVVGQSYGYTF. The rearrangement uses TRBV29-1 and TRBJ1-2; 7 bases are a match to TRBD1. The CDR3 is made up of 12 amino acids. V lost 4 bases and J lost 4; bases outside the gene matches: 3. From germline, CDR1 is SQVTM and CDR2 ANQGSEA.

There are a few counts of this clonotype. This chain joins TRBV9 and TRBJ2-7; no firm D call. Germline-derived CDR1 and CDR2 are SGDLS and YYNGEE. This CDR3 contains 14 residues. Trimming left V 1 base short and J 5 bases short, with 13 bases between. CDR3 protein: CASSVRTDMNEQYF. In nucleotides, the CDR3 is TGTGCCAGCAGCGTAAGGACCGACATGAACGAGCAGTACTTC.

This clonotype was detected ten times or more. The gene calls are TRBV11-2 and TRBJ1-2, with 8 bases that match TRBD1. V dropped 5 bases and J dropped 4; count of bases not matched to a gene: 12. The CDR3 contains 16 residues. Germline loops: CDR1 SGHAT, CDR2 FQNNGV. DNA for the CDR3: TGTGCCAGCAGCGGCGGGGGGACAGGTCGTATCTATGGCTACACCTTC. It translates to CASSGGGTGRIYGYTF.

The CDR3 loop is CASSQDQFPEQLNEKLFF. The CDR3 coding sequence is TGTGCCAGCAGCCAAGATCAATTCCCCGAACAGCTTAATGAAAAACTGTTTTTT. This chain joins TRBV4-2 and TRBJ1-4, with no clear D. Trimming pared 0 bases from V and 4 bases from J, leaving 18 bases between. Germline V gives CDR1 LGHNA, CDR2 YNFKEQ. The length of the CDR3 is 18 residues.

Many counts were recorded for this clonotype. V and J are TRBV25-1 and TRBJ1-1; D ambiguous. Trimming took 2 bases from V and 4 from J, leaving 17 bases between them. Germline V gene lookup returns CDR1 MGHDK and CDR2 SYGVNS. CDR3 size: 16 residues. The CDR3, as DNA: TGTGCCAGCAGTGAAACCCTCACCGGAGGTGGCACTGAAGCTTTCTTT. It translates to CASSETLTGGGTEAFF.

This clonotype was seen at least ten times. The rearrangement uses TRBV6-1 and TRBJ1-2; D is undetermined. The V end lost 1 base, the J end lost 3 bases, and 12 bases lay between the germline ends. The CDR3 length is 15 residues. Germline CDR1 MNHNS, CDR2 SASEGT. CDR3 region: CASSEDRVGYYGYTF. The CDR3 region has the DNA TGTGCCAGCAGTGAAGATCGTGTCGGTTACTATGGCTACACCTTC.

This clonotype was observed a few times. Written as DNA, the CDR3 is TGTGCCAGCAGTTTGGTGTCTGGGACAACCCTCACAGATACGCAGTATTTT. Amino acids: CASSLVSGTTLTDTQYF. This chain links TRBV28 with TRBJ2-3, with a weak D call TRBD1 (6 bases). Germline-derived CDR1 and CDR2 are MDHEN and SYDVKM. V was clipped by 3 bases and J by 2 bases, with 18 bases between them. This CDR3 contains 17 residues.

This clonotype appeared a few times. The chain carries TRBV29-1 and TRBJ2-1, with TRBD2 identical over 9 bases. Germline trimming cut 4 bases from V and 1 base from J; bases unmatched to any gene: 2. Germline V gene data show CDR1 as SQVTM and CDR2 as ANQGSEA. This CDR3 has 14 residues. CDR3 coding DNA: TGCAGCGTTGGGCGGGAGGGATCCTACAATGAGCAGTTCTTC. Translating gives CSVGREGSYNEQFF.

This clonotype was detected ten times or more. This chain connects TRBV7-9 to TRBJ2-1; perhaps D is TRBD1 or TRBD2 (5 bases each). This CDR3 comprises 16 residues. V lost 5 bases and J 5 bases, leaving 19 bases between the germline ends. Looked up from germline, CDR1 is SEHNR and CDR2 is FQNEAQ (reference sequence). The CDR3 DNA sequence: TGTGCCAGCAGCCCAGTTTCCGGGGCTGTGAACAATGAGCAGTTCTTC. Translation: CASSPVSGAVNNEQFF.